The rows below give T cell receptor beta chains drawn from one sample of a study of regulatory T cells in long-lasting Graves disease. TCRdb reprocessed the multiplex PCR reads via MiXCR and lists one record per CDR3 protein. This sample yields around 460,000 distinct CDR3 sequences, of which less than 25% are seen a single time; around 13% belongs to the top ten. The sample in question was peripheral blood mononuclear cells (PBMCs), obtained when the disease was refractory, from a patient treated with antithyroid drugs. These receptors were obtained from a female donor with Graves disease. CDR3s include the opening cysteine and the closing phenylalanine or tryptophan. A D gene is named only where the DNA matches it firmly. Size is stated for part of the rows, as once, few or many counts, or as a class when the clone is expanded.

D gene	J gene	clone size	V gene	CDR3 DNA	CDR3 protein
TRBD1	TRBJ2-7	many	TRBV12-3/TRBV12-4	TGTGCCAGCAGTCTACTACCGGGACAGGGAGGCTACGAGCAGTACTTC	CASSLLPGQGGYEQYF
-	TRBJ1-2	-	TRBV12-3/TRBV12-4	TGTGCCAGCAGCCAATCGGCAGGAGACTATGGCTACACCTTC	CASSQSAGDYGYTF
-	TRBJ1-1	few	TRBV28	TGTGCCAGCAGTTTAATATCGAGGTTGGGTGAAGCTTTCTTT	CASSLISRLGEAFF
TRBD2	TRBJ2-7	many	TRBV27	TGTGCCAGCAGTCCTCTAGCGGGATGGGCCTACGAGCAGTACTTC	CASSPLAGWAYEQYF
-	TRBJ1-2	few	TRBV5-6	TGTGCCAGCAGCTTGGATGTGGCCAGCGACTATGGCTACACCTTC	CASSLDVASDYGYTF
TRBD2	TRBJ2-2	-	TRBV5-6	TGTGCCAGCAGCTTGGATCGGGGAGGGCCGGTGTCCGGGGAGCTGTTTTTT	CASSLDRGGPVSGELFF
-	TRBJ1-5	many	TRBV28	TGTGCCAGCAGCTCGCCGCCTGGCAGGAGCTATCAGCCCCAGCATTTT	CASSSPPGRSYQPQHF
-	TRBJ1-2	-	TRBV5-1	TGCGCCAGCAGCTCCTTTGGACAGACCTATGGCTACACCTTC	CASSSFGQTYGYTF
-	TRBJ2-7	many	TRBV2	TGTGCCAGCACCCCGACACCTTTCCCCTACGAGCAGTACTTC	CASTPTPFPYEQYF
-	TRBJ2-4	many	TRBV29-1	TGCAGCGTTTATCCCGGGACGGGTAAAAACATTCAGTACTTC	CSVYPGTGKNIQYF
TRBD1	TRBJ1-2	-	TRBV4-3	TGCGCCAGCAGCCAAGATTTGAGTCAGGGGGCTCGTTATGGCTACACCTTC	CASSQDLSQGARYGYTF
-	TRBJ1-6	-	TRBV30	TGTGCCTGGAGTGTATCTCGGTCGCCGAGCGCCTATAATTCACCCCTCCACTTT	CAWSVSRSPSAYNSPLHF
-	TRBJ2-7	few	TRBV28	TGTGCCAGCAGTTTATCCCCGGGAGACGGGTACGAGCAGTACTTC	CASSLSPGDGYEQYF
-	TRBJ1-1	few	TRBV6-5	TGTGCCAGCAGTTATTTGACAGAGAACACTGAAGCTTTCTTT	CASSYLTENTEAFF
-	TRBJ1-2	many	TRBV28	TGTGCCAGCAGGCAGACAGCTAACTATGGCTACACCTTC	CASRQTANYGYTF
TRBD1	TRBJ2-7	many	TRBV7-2	TGTGCCAGCAGCTGGGACAGGGACTCAGAGCAGTACTTC	CASSWDRDSEQYF
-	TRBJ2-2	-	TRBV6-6	TGTGCCAGCAGTTACTCGGGCCAGCCTACAAACACCGGGGAGCTGTTTTTT	CASSYSGQPTNTGELFF
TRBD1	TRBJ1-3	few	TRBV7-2	TGTGCCAGCAGCCGACAGGGGGTTCTCTCTGGAAACACCATATATTTT	CASSRQGVLSGNTIYF
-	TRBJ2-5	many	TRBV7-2	TGTGCCAGCAGCTCGGGACCAGTACGGACCCAGTACTTC	CASSSGPVRTQYF
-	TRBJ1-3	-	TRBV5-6	TGTGCCAGCAGCTTCCCACTGGATGGAAACACCATATATTTT	CASSFPLDGNTIYF
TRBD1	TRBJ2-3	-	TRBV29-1	TGCAGCGTGTATACAGGGGGCGATACGCAGTATTTT	CSVYTGGDTQYF
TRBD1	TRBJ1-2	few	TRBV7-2	TGTGCCAGCAGCTCCTCGACAGGGAACTATGGCTACACCTTC	CASSSSTGNYGYTF
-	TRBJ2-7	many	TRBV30	TGTGCCTGGATGGGGACTGATCCCTACGAGCAGTACTTC	CAWMGTDPYEQYF
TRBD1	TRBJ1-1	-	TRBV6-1	TGTGCCAGCAGCTCGACAGGGCCGGAGGAAGGTGAAGCTTTCTTT	CASSSTGPEEGEAFF
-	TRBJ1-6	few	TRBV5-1	TGCGCCAGCAGCCCATCGGGGAGTCTGGATAATTCACCCCTCCACTTT	CASSPSGSLDNSPLHF
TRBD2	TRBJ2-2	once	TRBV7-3	TGTGCCAGCAGCCCGAGGGCGGGGGCCGGGGAGCTGTTTTTT	CASSPRAGAGELFF
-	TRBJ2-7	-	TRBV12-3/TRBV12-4	TGTGCCAGCAGTTTAATCCCCGGGTCGTTGGGCGAGCAGTACTTC	CASSLIPGSLGEQYF
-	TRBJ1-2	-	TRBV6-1	TGTGCCAGCAGTGCTCGACAGAATTCTAACTATGGCTACACCTTC	CASSARQNSNYGYTF
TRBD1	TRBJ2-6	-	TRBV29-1	TGCAGCGTTGGGACAGGAAACTCTGGGGCCAACGTCCTGACTTTC	CSVGTGNSGANVLTF
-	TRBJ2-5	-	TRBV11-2	TGTGCCAGCAGCCGCGGAAGCCGGGAGACCCAGTACTTC	CASSRGSRETQYF
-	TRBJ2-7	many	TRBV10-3	TGTGCCATCAGTGAGTCGGTGGGGGAGCAGTACTTC	CAISESVGEQYF
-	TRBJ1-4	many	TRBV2	TGTGCCAGCAGCAAAGGACAGTCAACTAATGAAAAACTGTTTTTT	CASSKGQSTNEKLFF
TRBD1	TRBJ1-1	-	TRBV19	TGTGCCAGTAGTGCGCGACAGGGGGCTAGAGACACTGAAGCTTTCTTT	CASSARQGARDTEAFF
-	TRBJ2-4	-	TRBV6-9	TGTGCCAGCAGTTACTACCCAGCGGCCAAAAACATTCAGTACTTC	CASSYYPAAKNIQYF
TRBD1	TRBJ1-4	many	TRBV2	TGTGCCAGCAGTGAAGGCCAGGGGGGAGAAAAACTGTTTTTT	CASSEGQGGEKLFF
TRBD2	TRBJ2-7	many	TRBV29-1	TGCAGCGTATCACTAGCGGGGGCCACCTACGAGCAGTACTTC	CSVSLAGATYEQYF
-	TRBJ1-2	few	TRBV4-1	TGCGCCAGCAGCCAGGGTGTAGGGGTTGGGGGCTACACCTTC	CASSQGVGVGGYTF
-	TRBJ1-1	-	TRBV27	TGTGCCAGCAGCTTTACAACGGAGACTGAAGCTTTCTTT	CASSFTTETEAFF
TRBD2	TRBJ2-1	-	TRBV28	TGTGCCAGCAGTCCAACTAGCGGGGAACCCAAGAGGGATGAGCAGTTCTTC	CASSPTSGEPKRDEQFF
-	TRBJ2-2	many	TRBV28	TGTGCCAACAAGTGCAATACATCTATTGAAGGGGAGCTGTTTTTT	CANKCNTSIEGELFF
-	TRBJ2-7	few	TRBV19	TGTGCCAGTAGTCCCCAGAGGGAGAGCTACGAGCAGTACTTC	CASSPQRESYEQYF
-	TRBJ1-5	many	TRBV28	TGTGCCAGCACTGGGGGCTCGGCACGTCAGCCCCAGCATTTT	CASTGGSARQPQHF
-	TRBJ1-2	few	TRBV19	TGTGCCAGTAGTTTTACAGAAACACTCCTCTATGGCTACACCTTC	CASSFTETLLYGYTF
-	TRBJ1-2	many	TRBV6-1	TGTGCCAGCAGTGACCCGGACATGGGCTACACCTTC	CASSDPDMGYTF
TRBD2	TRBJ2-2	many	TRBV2	TGTGCCAGCAGTGAGGTGGGGCTAGCGGGACAGAACACCGGGGAGCTGTTTTTT	CASSEVGLAGQNTGELFF
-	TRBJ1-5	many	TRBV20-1	TGCAGTGCCGGACACCTTAGCAATCAGCCCCAGCATTTT	CSAGHLSNQPQHF
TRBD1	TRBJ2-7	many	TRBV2	TGTGCCAGCAGTGGGGACAGGGGCGCCTACGAGCAGTACTTC	CASSGDRGAYEQYF
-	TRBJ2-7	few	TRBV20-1	TGCAGTGCTAGACCCCTAGGAGCAGGGAATACCTACGAGCAGTACTTC	CSARPLGAGNTYEQYF
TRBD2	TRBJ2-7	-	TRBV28	TGTGCCAGCAGTCTCGGACTAGCGGGAAAGTACTTC	CASSLGLAGKYF
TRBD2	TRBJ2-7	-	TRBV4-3	TGCGCCAGCAGCCGAGGACTAGCGGGGGACGAGCAGTACTTC	CASSRGLAGDEQYF
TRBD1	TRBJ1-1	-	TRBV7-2	TGTGCCAGCAGCTCAAGGTACAGGGGGCCCACTGAAGCTTTCTTT	CASSSRYRGPTEAFF
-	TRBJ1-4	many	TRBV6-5	TGTGCCAGCAGTTACGCGGGCATTGGGAGGGGAAAACTGTTTTTT	CASSYAGIGRGKLFF
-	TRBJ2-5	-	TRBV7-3	TGTGCCAGCAGCCCAGGAGGGTCCCGGGAGACCCAGTACTTC	CASSPGGSRETQYF
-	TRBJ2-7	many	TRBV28	TGTGCCAGCAGTTTGAGGTCCCACGAGCAGTACTTC	CASSLRSHEQYF
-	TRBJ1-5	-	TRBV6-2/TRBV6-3	TGTGCCAGCAGTTACGGCTCTGGGATAAGCAAGCCCCAGCATTTT	CASSYGSGISKPQHF
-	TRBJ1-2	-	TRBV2	TGTGCCAGCAGTTTCCGGGGCCTATATGGCTACACCTTC	CASSFRGLYGYTF
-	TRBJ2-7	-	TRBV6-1	TGTGCCAGCTCTATCAGGGGAGGTCGGAACGAGCAGTACTTC	CASSIRGGRNEQYF
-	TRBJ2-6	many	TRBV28	TGTGCCAGCAGCCTTGCTGCCATGAGTTCTGGGGCCAACGTCCTGACTTTC	CASSLAAMSSGANVLTF
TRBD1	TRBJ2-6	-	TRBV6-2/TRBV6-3	TGTGCCAGCAGTGCGGACAGGGTCCTGACTTTC	CASSADRVLTF
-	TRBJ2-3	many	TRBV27	TGTGCCAGCAGCCTATCTAGCCCGAGCGCAGATACGCAGTATTTT	CASSLSSPSADTQYF